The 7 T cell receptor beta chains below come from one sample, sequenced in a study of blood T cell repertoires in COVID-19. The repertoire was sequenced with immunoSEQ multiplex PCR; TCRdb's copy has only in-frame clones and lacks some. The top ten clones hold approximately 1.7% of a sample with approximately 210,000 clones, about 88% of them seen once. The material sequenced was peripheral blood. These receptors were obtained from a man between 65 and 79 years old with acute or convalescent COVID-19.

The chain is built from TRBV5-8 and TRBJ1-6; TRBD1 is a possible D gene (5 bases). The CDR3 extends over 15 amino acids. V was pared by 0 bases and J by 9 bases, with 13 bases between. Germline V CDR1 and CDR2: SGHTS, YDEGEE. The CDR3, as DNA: TGTGCCAGCAGCTTGGAGGGAGGGGTGGGTTCACCCCTCCACTTT. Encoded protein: CASSLEGGVGSPLHF.

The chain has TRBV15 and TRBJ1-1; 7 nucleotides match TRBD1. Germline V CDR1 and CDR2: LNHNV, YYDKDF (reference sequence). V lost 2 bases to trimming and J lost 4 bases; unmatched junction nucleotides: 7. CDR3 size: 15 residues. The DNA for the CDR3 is TGTGCCACCAGCAGAAACGAGGGGGCCAGCACTGAAGCTTTCTTT. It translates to CATSRNEGASTEAFF.

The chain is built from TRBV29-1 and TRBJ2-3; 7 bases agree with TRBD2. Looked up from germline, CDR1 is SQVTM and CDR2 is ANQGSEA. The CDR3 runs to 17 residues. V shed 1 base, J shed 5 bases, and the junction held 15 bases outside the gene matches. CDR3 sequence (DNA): TGCAGCGTTGAAGGGTTGAGGCTAGCGGAGAGGGGAGATACGCAGTATTTT. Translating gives CSVEGLRLAERGDTQYF.

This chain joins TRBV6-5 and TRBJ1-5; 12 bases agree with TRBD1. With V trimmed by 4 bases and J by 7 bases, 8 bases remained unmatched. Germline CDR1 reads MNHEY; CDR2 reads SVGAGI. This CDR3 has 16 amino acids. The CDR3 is CASSSYRDRGRQPQHF. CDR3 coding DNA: TGTGCCAGCAGTTCATATAGGGACAGGGGGCGACAGCCCCAGCATTTT.

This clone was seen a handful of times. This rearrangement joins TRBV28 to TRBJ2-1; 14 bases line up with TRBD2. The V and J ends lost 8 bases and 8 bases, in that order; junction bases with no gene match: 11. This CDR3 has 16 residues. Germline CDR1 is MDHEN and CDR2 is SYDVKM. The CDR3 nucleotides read TGTGCCAGCCGATTGAGAGGGACTAGCGGGAGCTATGAGCAGTTCTTC. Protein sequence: CASRLRGTSGSYEQFF.

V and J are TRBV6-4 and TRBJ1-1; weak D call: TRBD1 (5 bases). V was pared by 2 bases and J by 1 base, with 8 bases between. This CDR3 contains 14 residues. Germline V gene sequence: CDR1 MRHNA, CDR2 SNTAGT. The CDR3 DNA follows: TGTGCCAGCAGTGACGGCAGGGCGAACACTGAAGCTTTCTTT. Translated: CASSDGRANTEAFF.

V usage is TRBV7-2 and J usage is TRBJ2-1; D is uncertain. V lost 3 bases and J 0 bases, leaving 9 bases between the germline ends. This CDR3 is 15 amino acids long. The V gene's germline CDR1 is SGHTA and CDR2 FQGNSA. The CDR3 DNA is TGTGCCAGCAGCTTTGCGCCGAACTCCTACAATGAGCAGTTCTTC. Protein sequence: CASSFAPNSYNEQFF.